The clone carrying this T cell receptor (beta chain) turned up a few times. Antigen specificity is unknown. Per germline, CDR1 MGHDK and CDR2 SYGVNS. The CDR3 totals 10 residues. Trimming left V 5 bases short and J 4 bases short, with 2 bases between. The record originates from a study of CD8+ T cells in alopecia areata. Study-level background: Treated patients were given oral tofacitinib, which was dosed at 5 to 10 mg twice daily. Study outcomes and limitations: More clonal than normal scalp was lesional scalp, particularly alopecia totalis/universalis. Compared with mice, patients displayed less clear TCR sharing, possibly for HLA-related reasons.

Extraction of RNA preceded its reverse transcription into cDNA, which served as the sequencing template. Sequencing was performed with immunoSEQ multiplex PCR; in TCRdb, only in-frame clones are kept and a portion is missing. The table includes roughly 250,000 clones, roughly two thirds detected once. Lesional scalp punch biopsies and peripheral blood were collected from alopecia areata patients. Sample: CD4+ T cells sorted from blood, taken at week 0. This chain connects TRBV25-1 to TRBJ1-2; D not certain. The clonotype originates from a human donor with alopecia areata. As DNA, the CDR3 is TGTGCCAGCAGTCTCTATGGCTACACCTTC. It translates to CASSLYGYTF.